This is a list of T cell receptor beta chains from one sample in a study of T cell responses to AZD1222 COVID-19 vaccine. The table came from immunoSEQ multiplex PCR; TCRdb's copy has only in-frame clones and leaves some out. The table records approximately 100,000 clones, 87% of them present only once. Specimen: peripheral blood, collected on day 0 of AZD1222 vaccination. The origin of the receptors is an adult in good health. Each CDR3 is given with its conserved first and last residue.

TRBJ1-1	TRBV5-4	CASSLRAAGGSEAFF
TRBJ2-1	TRBV7-9	CASSLMILIAGVTNEQFF
TRBJ1-5	TRBV1	CTSSQIDRTYYQPQHF
TRBJ2-7	TRBV14	CASSHRTSGYEQYF
TRBJ2-1	TRBV30	CAWTSLILAGGYNEQFF
TRBJ2-5	TRBV28	CASSLIRSGQETQYF
TRBJ1-5	TRBV28	CASNKPLSGNQPQHF
TRBJ2-1	TRBV11-2	CASSLEASDPLF
TRBJ1-5	TRBV5-1	CASSFTGRGQPQHF
TRBJ2-3	TRBV5-1	CASSSGLSALTDTQYF
TRBJ2-2	TRBV7-7	CASSILKQGPNTGELFF
TRBJ2-5	TRBV20-1	CSASSGTSEETQYF
TRBJ2-7	TRBV14	CASSQVRGGGPPREQYF
TRBJ2-7	TRBV29-1	CSVEGTVLGVWEQYF
TRBJ1-3	TRBV3-1/TRBV3-2	CASSPTVSGNTIYF
TRBJ1-2	TRBV7-8	CASSLGQGNYGYTF
TRBJ2-7	TRBV5-1	CASSSRTSGSSYEQYF
TRBJ1-1	TRBV3-1/TRBV3-2	CASSHRGGAGRAFF
TRBJ2-1	TRBV19	CASQVGTSGRNEQFF
TRBJ1-1	TRBV2	CASSGQGNTEAFF
TRBJ1-4	TRBV30	CAWARATEKLFF
TRBJ2-1	TRBV4-1	CASSQDVAQTYNEQFF
TRBJ2-1	TRBV19	CASSKGGPEQFF
TRBJ1-6	TRBV19	CASGDRVENSPLHF
TRBJ2-1	TRBV14	CASSAPWHNEQFF
TRBJ1-5	TRBV12-3/TRBV12-4	CASSFSGLQPQHF
TRBJ1-6	TRBV6-5	CASTWGGSSPLHF
TRBJ1-1	TRBV2	CASSGDIVEAFF
TRBJ1-5	TRBV7-9	CASSFGMTQPQHF
TRBJ1-1	TRBV11-2	CASSFSGNTEAFF
TRBJ1-4	TRBV7-9	CASSLARRPAGNEKLFF
TRBJ2-1	TRBV3-1/TRBV3-2	CASSPRVERGLYNEQFF
TRBJ1-3	TRBV4-1	CASSPREGGNTIYF
TRBJ2-7	TRBV15	CATSRDGLSYEQYF
TRBJ1-1	TRBV5-4	CASSTTGTLFEAFF
TRBJ2-7	TRBV7-8	CASSNRLAGAYEQYF
TRBJ2-7	TRBV2	CASSEETSGSYEQYF
TRBJ2-3	TRBV9	CASSPGGPTDTQYF
TRBJ1-4	TRBV19	CASARQPATNEKLFF
TRBJ1-1	TRBV9	CASSVVGDLHTEAFF
TRBJ2-1	TRBV12-3/TRBV12-4	CASSLMTPNEQFF
TRBJ2-3	TRBV2	CASRWTFADTQYF
TRBJ1-2	TRBV5-5	CASSLPGVYGYTF
TRBJ2-2	TRBV5-6	CASGYFKRGYTGELFF
TRBJ1-1	TRBV10-3	CAISAVSVNTEAFF
TRBJ2-2	TRBV28	CASSLFRAGELFF
TRBJ1-1	TRBV29-1	CSVVRRNTEAFF
TRBJ1-3	TRBV18	CASSPFGGQTYPSSGNTIYF